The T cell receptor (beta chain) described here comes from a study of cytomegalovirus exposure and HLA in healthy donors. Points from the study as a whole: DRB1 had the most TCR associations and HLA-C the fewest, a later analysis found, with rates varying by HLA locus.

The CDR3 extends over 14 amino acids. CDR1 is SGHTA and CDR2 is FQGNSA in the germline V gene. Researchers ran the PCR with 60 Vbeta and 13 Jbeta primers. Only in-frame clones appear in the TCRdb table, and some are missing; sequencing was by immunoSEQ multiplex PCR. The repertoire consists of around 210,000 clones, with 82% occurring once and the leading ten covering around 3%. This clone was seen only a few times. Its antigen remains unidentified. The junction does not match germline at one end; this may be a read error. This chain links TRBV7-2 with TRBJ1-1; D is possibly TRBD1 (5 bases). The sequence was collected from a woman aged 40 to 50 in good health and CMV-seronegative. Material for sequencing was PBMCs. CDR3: CASSAPRWGTVAFF. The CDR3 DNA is TGTGCCAGCAGCGCCCCCCGGTGGGGCACTGTAGCTTTCTTT.